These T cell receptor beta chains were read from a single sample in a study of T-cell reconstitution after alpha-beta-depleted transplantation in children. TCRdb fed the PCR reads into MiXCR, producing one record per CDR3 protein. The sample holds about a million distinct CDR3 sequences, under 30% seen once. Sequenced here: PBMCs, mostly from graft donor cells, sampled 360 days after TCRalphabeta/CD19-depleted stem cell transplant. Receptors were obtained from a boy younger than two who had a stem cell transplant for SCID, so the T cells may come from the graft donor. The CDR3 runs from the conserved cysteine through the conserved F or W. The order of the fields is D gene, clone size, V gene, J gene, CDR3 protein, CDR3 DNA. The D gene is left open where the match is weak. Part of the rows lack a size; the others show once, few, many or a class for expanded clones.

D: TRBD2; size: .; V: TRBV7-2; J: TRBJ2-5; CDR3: CASSLEVGTRGTQYF; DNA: TGTGCCAGCAGCTTAGAAGTGGGGACTAGGGGGACCCAGTACTTC
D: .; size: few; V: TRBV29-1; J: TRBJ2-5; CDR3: CSVERTEEETQYF; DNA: TGCAGCGTTGAAAGGACGGAGGAAGAGACCCAGTACTTC
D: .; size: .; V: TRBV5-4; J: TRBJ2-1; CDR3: CASSLGRDVVEFF; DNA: TGTGCCAGCAGCTTGGGGCGTGATGTAGTTGAGTTCTTC
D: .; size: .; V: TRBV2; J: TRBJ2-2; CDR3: CASSLVVGVEGTGELFF; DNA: TGTGCCAGCAGTTTGGTTGTAGGGGTGGAGGGCACCGGGGAGCTGTTTTTT
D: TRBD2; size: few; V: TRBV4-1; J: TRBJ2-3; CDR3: CASSRASGGPGDTQYF; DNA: TGCGCCAGCAGCCGGGCTAGCGGGGGCCCGGGAGATACGCAGTATTTT
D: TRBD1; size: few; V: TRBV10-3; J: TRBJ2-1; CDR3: CAISEPRTGRFYNEQFF; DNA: TGTGCCATCAGTGAGCCGCGGACAGGCCGATTTTACAATGAGCAGTTCTTC
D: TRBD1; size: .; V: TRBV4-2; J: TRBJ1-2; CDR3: CASSQDSRGTGEGYTF; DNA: TGTGCCAGCAGCCAAGATAGCCGGGGGACAGGGGAAGGCTACACCTTC
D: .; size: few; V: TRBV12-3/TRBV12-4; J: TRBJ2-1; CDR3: CASTQGRSSYNEQFF; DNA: TGTGCCAGCACCCAGGGACGGAGCTCCTACAATGAGCAGTTCTTC
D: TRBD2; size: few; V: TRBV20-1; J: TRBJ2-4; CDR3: CSAGAGDENIQYF; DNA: TGCAGTGCTGGCGCGGGGGATGAAAACATTCAGTACTTC
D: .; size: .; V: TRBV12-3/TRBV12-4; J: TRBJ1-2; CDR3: CASSFGNHGYTF; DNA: TGTGCCAGCAGTTTCGGCAATCACGGCTACACCTTC
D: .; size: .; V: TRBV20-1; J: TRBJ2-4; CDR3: CSARDRGPKLTSPYF; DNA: TGCAGTGCTAGAGACCGGGGACCGAAACTCACCTCCCCGTACTTC
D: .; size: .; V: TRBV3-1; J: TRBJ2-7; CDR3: CASSQERGQAYEQYF; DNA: TGTGCCAGCAGCCAAGAACGTGGGCAGGCCTACGAGCAGTACTTC
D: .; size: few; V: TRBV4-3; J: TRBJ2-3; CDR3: CASSLVPFADTQYF; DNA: TGCGCCAGCAGCCTCGTTCCTTTTGCAGATACGCAGTATTTT
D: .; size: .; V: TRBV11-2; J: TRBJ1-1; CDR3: CASSLDRGARNTEAFF; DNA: TGTGCCAGCAGCTTAGATCGAGGGGCGAGGAACACTGAAGCTTTCTTT
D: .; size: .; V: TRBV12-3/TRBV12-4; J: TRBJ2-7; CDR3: CASRTLTGASYEQYF; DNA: TGTGCCAGCAGGACCTTGACCGGGGCCTCCTACGAGCAGTACTTC
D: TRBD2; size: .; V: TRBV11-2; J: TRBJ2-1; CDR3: CASSFGTSGIPQFF; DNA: TGTGCCAGCAGCTTCGGGACTAGCGGGATTCCGCAGTTCTTC
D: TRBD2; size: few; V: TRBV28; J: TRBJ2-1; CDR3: CASSSDPGGDEQFF; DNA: TGTGCCAGCAGTTCGGACCCGGGGGGGGATGAGCAGTTCTTC
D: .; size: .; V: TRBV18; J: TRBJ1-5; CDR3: CASSPTDAGPQHF; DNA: TGTGCCAGCTCACCTACCGACGCCGGGCCCCAGCATTTT
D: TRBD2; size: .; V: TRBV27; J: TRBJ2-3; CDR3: CASSLRVSGGTRDTQYF; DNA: TGTGCCAGCAGTTTAAGGGTTAGCGGGGGGACGAGGGATACGCAGTATTTT
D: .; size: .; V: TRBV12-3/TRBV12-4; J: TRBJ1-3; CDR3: CASSPLPNVSGNTIYF; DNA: TGTGCCAGCAGTCCACTGCCGAACGTCTCTGGAAACACCATATATTTT
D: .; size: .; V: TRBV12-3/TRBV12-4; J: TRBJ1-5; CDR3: CASSAGTKGTQPQHF; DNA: TGTGCCAGCAGCGCCGGGACCAAAGGGACTCAGCCCCAGCATTTT
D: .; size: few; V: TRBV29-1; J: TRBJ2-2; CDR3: CSVEGSSTGELFF; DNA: TGCAGCGTTGAGGGCAGTTCCACCGGGGAGCTGTTTTTT
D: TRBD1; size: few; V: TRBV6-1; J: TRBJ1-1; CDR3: CASSTDRGLAEAFF; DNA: TGTGCCAGCAGTACGGACAGGGGGCTCGCTGAAGCTTTCTTT
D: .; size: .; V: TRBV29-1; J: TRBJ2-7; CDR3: CSVAPPVQRHEQYF; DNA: TGCAGCGTTGCTCCGCCGGTGCAGCGGCACGAGCAGTACTTC
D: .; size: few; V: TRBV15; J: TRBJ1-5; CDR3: CATSRRRQAGIYSNQPQHF; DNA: TGTGCCACCAGCAGGAGAAGACAGGCCGGGATCTATAGCAATCAGCCCCAGCATTTT
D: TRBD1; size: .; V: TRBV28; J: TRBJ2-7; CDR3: CASSIPGTGLYEQYF; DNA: TGTGCCAGCAGTATTCCCGGGACAGGGTTGTACGAGCAGTACTTC
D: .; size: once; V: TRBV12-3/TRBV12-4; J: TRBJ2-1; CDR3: CASTLGGGTYNEQFF; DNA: TGTGCCAGCACCTTAGGAGGGGGAACCTACAATGAGCAGTTCTTC
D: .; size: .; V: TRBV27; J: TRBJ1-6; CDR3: CASSFWGGRTTYNSPLHF; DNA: TGTGCCAGCAGTTTTTGGGGGGGGAGGACCACCTATAATTCACCCCTCCACTTT
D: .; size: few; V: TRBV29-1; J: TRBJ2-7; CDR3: CSVEAGIGYEQYF; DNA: TGCAGCGTTGAAGCCGGAATTGGATACGAGCAGTACTTC
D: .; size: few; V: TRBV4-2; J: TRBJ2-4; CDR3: CASSPGGATKNIQYF; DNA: TGTGCCAGCAGCCCTGGGGGGGCGACCAAAAACATTCAGTACTTC
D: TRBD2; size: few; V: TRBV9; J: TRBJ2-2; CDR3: CASSVGVTSGGLNTGELFF; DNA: TGTGCCAGCAGCGTAGGAGTGACTAGCGGGGGGCTGAACACCGGGGAGCTGTTTTTT
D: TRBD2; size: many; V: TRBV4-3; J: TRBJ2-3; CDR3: CASSQGTSWTDTQYF; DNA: TGCGCCAGCAGCCAGGGGACTAGTTGGACAGATACGCAGTATTTT
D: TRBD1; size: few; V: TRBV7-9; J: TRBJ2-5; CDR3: CASSEDQGARQETQYF; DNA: TGTGCCAGCAGCGAAGACCAGGGGGCAAGACAAGAGACCCAGTACTTC
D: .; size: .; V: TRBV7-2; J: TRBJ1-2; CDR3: CASSLAHRGYTF; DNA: TGTGCCAGCAGCTTAGCACACAGGGGCTACACCTTC
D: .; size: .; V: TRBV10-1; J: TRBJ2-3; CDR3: CASSDGPSTDTQYF; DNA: TGCGCCAGCAGTGACGGCCCTAGCACAGATACGCAGTATTTT
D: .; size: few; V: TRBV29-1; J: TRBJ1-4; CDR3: CSALGLPGKLFF; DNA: TGCAGCGCGTTAGGGTTACCAGGAAAACTGTTTTTT
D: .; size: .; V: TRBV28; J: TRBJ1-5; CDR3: CASSPNAGAGLGQPQHF; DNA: TGTGCCAGCAGTCCTAACGCGGGGGCAGGGTTGGGTCAGCCCCAGCATTTT
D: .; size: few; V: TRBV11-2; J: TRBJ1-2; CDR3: CASSASDGHIRLANYGYTF; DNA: TGTGCCAGCAGCGCCTCGGACGGTCACATCAGATTAGCTAACTATGGCTACACCTTC
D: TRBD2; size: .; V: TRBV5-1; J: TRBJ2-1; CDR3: CASSLAPGLAGAPIYTGEQFF; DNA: TGCGCCAGCAGCTTGGCCCCCGGACTAGCGGGGGCCCCAATATACACGGGTGAGCAGTTCTTC
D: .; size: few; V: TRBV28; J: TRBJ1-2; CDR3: CAGGGGGFFGGYTF; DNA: TGTGCCGGGGGAGGAGGAGGGTTCTTCGGGGGCTACACCTTC
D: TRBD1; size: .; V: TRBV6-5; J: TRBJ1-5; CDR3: CASSYKGAGGQPQHF; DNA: TGTGCCAGCAGTTACAAGGGGGCTGGAGGTCAGCCCCAGCATTTT
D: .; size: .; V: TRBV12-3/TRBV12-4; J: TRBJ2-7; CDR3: CASSLNGGIREQYF; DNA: TGTGCCAGCAGTTTAAATGGCGGTATACGGGAGCAGTACTTC
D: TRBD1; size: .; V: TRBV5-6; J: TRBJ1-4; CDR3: CASSSPRRGPANEKLFF; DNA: TGTGCCAGCAGCAGTCCCCGCAGGGGGCCGGCTAATGAAAAACTGTTTTTT
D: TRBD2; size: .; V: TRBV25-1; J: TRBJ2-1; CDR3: CASAPGGALWEQFF; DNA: TGTGCCAGCGCCCCGGGGGGGGCTCTTTGGGAGCAGTTCTTC
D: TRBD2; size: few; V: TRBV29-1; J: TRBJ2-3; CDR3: CSVATSGALIFTQYF; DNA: TGCAGCGTCGCAACTAGCGGGGCCTTAATTTTTACGCAGTATTTT
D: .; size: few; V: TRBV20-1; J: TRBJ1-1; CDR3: CSAKRGRLNTEAFF; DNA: TGCAGTGCTAAGAGGGGGAGGTTGAACACTGAAGCTTTCTTT
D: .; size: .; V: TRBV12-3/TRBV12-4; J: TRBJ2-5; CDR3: CASSPRFDRGGPETQYF; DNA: TGTGCCAGCAGTCCACGATTCGACAGGGGAGGGCCAGAGACCCAGTACTTC
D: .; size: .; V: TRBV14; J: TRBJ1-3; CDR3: CASSQDEYRPPGPIYF; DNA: TGTGCCAGCAGCCAAGATGAATACAGACCCCCGGGGCCCATATATTTT
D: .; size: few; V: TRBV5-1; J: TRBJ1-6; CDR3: CASSLGGTSYNSPLHF; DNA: TGCGCCAGCAGCTTGGGGGGAACGTCCTATAATTCACCCCTCCACTTT
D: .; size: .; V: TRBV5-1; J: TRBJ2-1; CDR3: CASSLRLGLDYNEQFF; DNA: TGCGCCAGCAGCTTGCGCCTGGGGCTTGACTACAATGAGCAGTTCTTC
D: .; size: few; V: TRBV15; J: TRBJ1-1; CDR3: CATSRDQGRAFF; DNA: TGTGCCACCAGCAGAGATCAGGGCCGGGCTTTCTTT
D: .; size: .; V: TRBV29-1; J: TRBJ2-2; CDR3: CSVPGGSNTGELFF; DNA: TGCAGCGTTCCAGGCGGTTCGAACACCGGGGAGCTGTTTTTT
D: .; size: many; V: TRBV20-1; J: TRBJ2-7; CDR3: CRAGYEQYF; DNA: TGCAGGGCAGGATACGAGCAGTACTTC